This passage covers 31 T cell receptor beta chains from one sample sequenced in a study of monozygotic twins with cystic fibrosis. Clones were sequenced by immunoSEQ multiplex PCR, and TCRdb holds only the in-frame ones, with some missing. The sample lists roughly 25,000 clones, roughly 96% occurring once. Specimen: blood. Source of these receptors: a girl aged 2-10 years with cystic fibrosis.

The chain recombines TRBV5-1 with TRBJ2-1; perhaps TRBD1 as D (6 bases). Germline-derived CDR1 and CDR2 are SGHRS and YFSETQ. V was clipped by 4 bases and J by 0 bases, with 8 bases between them. The CDR3 runs to 14 residues. The CDR3 reads CASSQGSSYNEQFF. In nucleotides, the CDR3 is TGCGCCAGCAGCCAGGGGAGCTCCTACAATGAGCAGTTCTTC.

This clone was recorded once. The rearrangement uses TRBV5-1 and TRBJ2-3; D not certain. Trimming shortened V by 2 bases and J by 2 bases, and 9 bases separated the two germline ends. Germline loops: CDR1 SGHRS, CDR2 YFSETQ. This CDR3 is built from 14 residues. Here the CDR3 reads CASSFLADTDTQYF. CDR3 in DNA: TGCGCCAGCAGCTTTTTGGCAGACACAGATACGCAGTATTTT.

This clone was counted once. V gene TRBV2 combines with J gene TRBJ2-1; D remains unclear. Germline values: CDR1 SNHLY, CDR2 FYNNEI. The CDR3 consists of 11 residues. V was pared by 4 bases and J by 8 bases, with 6 bases between. CDR3 in DNA: TGTGCCAGCAGTGTAGTAGATGAGCAGTTCTTC. It is translated as CASSVVDEQFF.

This chain joins TRBV15 and TRBJ2-1; tentative D call: TRBD1 (5 bases). The CDR3 contains 14 residues. Between the trimmed V and J ends, which lost 6 bases and 0 bases, there was a span of 9 bases. Germline lookup yields CDR1 LNHNV and CDR2 YYDKDF (reference sequence). The CDR3 DNA is TGTGCCACCAGGCCCGGACACTCCTACAATGAGCAGTTCTTC. Protein product: CATRPGHSYNEQFF.

The genes are TRBV7-9 and TRBJ1-2; tentative D call: TRBD1 (6 bases). V lost 4 bases to trimming and J lost 5 bases, with 14 bases between them. CDR3 length equals 14 residues. Germline lookup yields CDR1 SEHNR and CDR2 FQNEAQ (reference sequence). This chain's CDR3 is CASSYWTESYGYTF. CDR3 bases: TGTGCCAGCAGCTACTGGACAGAATCTTATGGCTACACCTTC.

The V gene is TRBV25-1, the J gene TRBJ1-1; TRBD1 matches at 11 bases. Germline-derived CDR1 and CDR2 are MGHDK and SYGVNS. This CDR3 comprises 15 residues. With V trimmed by 4 bases and J by 3 bases, 4 bases remained unmatched. This chain's CDR3 is CASSVLGQGDTEAFF. The DNA for the CDR3 is TGTGCCAGCAGTGTCCTGGGACAGGGGGACACTGAAGCTTTCTTT.

CDR3 protein: CASSQDPGSFRNEQFF. CDR3 sequence (DNA): TGCGCCAGCAGCCAAGACCCCGGGAGCTTTCGCAATGAGCAGTTCTTC. The V call is TRBV4-1, the J call TRBJ2-1, with a tentative D call TRBD2 (6 bases). Per the germline V gene, CDR1 is MGHRA and CDR2 is YSYEKL. V was shortened by 0 bases and J by 6 bases, with 15 bases between the two germline ends. The CDR3 extends over 16 amino acids.

The V and J genes are TRBV19 and TRBJ1-5, with 10 bases identical to TRBD1. The CDR3 has 16 residues. V lost 7 bases, J lost 0 bases, and 6 bases stayed unmatched. Germline values: CDR1 LNHDA, CDR2 SQIVND (reference sequence). In DNA form, the CDR3 reads TGTGCCAGTACTCCGGGACAGGGGCGTAGCAATCAGCCCCAGCATTTT. Protein product: CASTPGQGRSNQPQHF.

This clone was seen just once. The V gene is TRBV14, the J gene TRBJ1-1, with a possible D match to TRBD1 (6 bases). CDR3 length: 13 residues. Germline V CDR1 and CDR2: SGHDN, FVKESK. V gave up 6 bases and J gave up 4 bases, with 12 bases separating them. CDR3: CASRKTGSTEAFF. The DNA for the CDR3 is TGTGCCAGCAGAAAAACAGGGAGCACTGAAGCTTTCTTT.

The rearrangement links TRBV5-4 to TRBJ1-2, with no clear D. The CDR3 loop spans 13 amino acids. V was trimmed by 5 bases and J by 7 bases, leaving 15 bases between them. Per germline, CDR1 SGHNT and CDR2 YYREEE (reference sequence). The CDR3 DNA sequence: TGTGCCAGCAGGCTTGGTGGCCACATTGGCTACACCTTC. Protein: CASRLGGHIGYTF. The entire variable domain, with the rest obtained from reference TRBV5-4 and TRBJ1-2, is as follows: ETGVTQSPTHLIKTRGQQVTLRCSSQSGHNTVSWYQQALGQGPQFIFQYYREEENGRGNFPPRFSGLQFPNYSSELNVNALELDDSALYLCASRLGGHIGYTFGSGTRLTVV.

The chain employs TRBV18 and TRBJ1-1, with D perhaps matching TRBD1 (6 bases). The CDR3 runs 12 residues. Per germline, CDR1 KGHSH and CDR2 LQKENI. V was trimmed by 2 bases and J by 8 bases, leaving 9 bases between them. CDR3 DNA: TGTGCCAGCTCACCAACCCAGGGGGAAGCTTTCTTT. Translating it yields CASSPTQGEAFF. Filled out from reference TRBV18 and TRBJ1-1, the complete variable domain reads NAGVMQNPRHLVRRRGQEARLRCSPMKGHSHVYWYRQLPEEGLKFMVYLQKENIIDESGMPKERFSAEFPKEGPSILRIQQVVRGDSAAYFCASSPTQGEAFFGQGTRLTVV.

This clone was seen just once. The rearrangement uses TRBV4-3 and TRBJ2-7; D is unclear. The V end was cut by 0 bases, the J end by 0 bases, with 9 bases between. CDR3 length equals 15 residues. CDR1 and CDR2 from the germline V gene are LGHNA and YSLEER. CDR3 nucleotide sequence: TGCGCCAGCAGCCAAGAAAGTCACAGCTCCTACGAGCAGTACTTC. This translates into CASSQESHSSYEQYF.

On this clone: Sequence at one end of the junction differs from germline and may be a read error. The chain has TRBV6-5 and TRBJ2-3; TRBD2 matches at 10 bases. Germline V lookup: CDR1 MNHEY, CDR2 SVGAGI. This CDR3 contains 15 residues. The CDR3 DNA follows: TGTGCCAGCAATTACTTAGCGGGAGGAACAGATACGCAGTATTTT. Translating it yields CASNYLAGGTDTQYF.

The rearrangement links TRBV5-4 to TRBJ2-7; tentatively, D is TRBD1 or TRBD2 (6 bases each). CDR1 and CDR2 (germline): SGHNT, YYREEE (reference sequence). The V gene lost 3 bases and the J gene lost 2 bases, with 12 bases spanning the gap. This CDR3 is built from 14 residues. This CDR3 reads CASSSGGGTYEQYF. Written as DNA, the CDR3 is TGTGCCAGCAGCTCCGGGGGCGGAACCTACGAGCAGTACTTC. The whole variable domain, filled in from reference TRBV5-4 and TRBJ2-7, reads ETGVTQSPTHLIKTRGQQVTLRCSSQSGHNTVSWYQQALGQGPQFIFQYYREEENGRGNFPPRFSGLQFPNYSSELNVNALELDDSALYLCASSSGGGTYEQYFGPGTRLTVT.

This rearrangement joins TRBV6-5 to TRBJ2-7, with D possibly being TRBD1 (5 bases). This CDR3 contains 15 residues. Per germline, CDR1 MNHEY and CDR2 SVGAGI. Deletions cut 1 base from V and 3 bases from J, with 13 bases between. The CDR3 nucleotides read TGTGCCAGCAGTTACTACGCAGGGATGGGCTACGAGCAGTACTTC. Amino acids: CASSYYAGMGYEQYF.

This clone showed up just a few times. The chain carries TRBV18 and TRBJ1-1; 8 nucleotides line up with TRBD1. Looked up from germline, CDR1 is KGHSH and CDR2 is LQKENI. V lost 1 base, J lost 1 base, and 8 bases stayed unmatched. This CDR3 is built from 17 residues. CDR3: CASSPLPGQVRNTEAFF. CDR3 nucleotides: TGTGCCAGCTCACCACTTCCGGGACAGGTTAGGAACACTGAAGCTTTCTTT.

The rearrangement uses TRBV30 and TRBJ1-1; 10 positions agree with TRBD1. The CDR3 runs 15 residues. Trimming removed 0 bases from V and 4 bases from J; junction bases left unmatched: 5. Germline V gene data show CDR1 as GTSNPN and CDR2 as SVGIG (reference sequence). The CDR3 nucleotides are TGTGCCTGGAGTGTTCCGGGACAGGGGCTCACTGAAGCTTTCTTT. This sequence encodes CAWSVPGQGLTEAFF.

The chain combines TRBV19 with TRBJ1-1; no firm D call. Germline lookup yields CDR1 LNHDA and CDR2 SQIVND (reference sequence). V lost 1 base to trimming and J lost 0 bases, with 6 bases between them. The CDR3 spans 14 residues. CDR3 nucleotide sequence: TGTGCCAGTAGTATAGGACAAGTGAACACTGAAGCTTTCTTT. This translates into CASSIGQVNTEAFF.

The genes are TRBV6-7 and TRBJ1-5, with D possibly TRBD1 on 5 matching bases. TRBV6-7 is sorted into the ORF group, with uncertain function. The CDR3 is made up of 11 amino acids. CDR3 DNA sequence: TGTCAAGGGACCGGCAATCAGCCCCAGCATTTT. The encoded protein is CQGTGNQPQHF.

V is TRBV6-5 and J is TRBJ2-7, with D unclear. The CDR3 covers 13 residues. Germline V gives CDR1 MNHEY, CDR2 SVGAGI. V was shortened by 6 bases and J by 4 bases, with 13 bases between the two germline ends. The CDR3 reads CASSQSNRYEQYF. DNA for the CDR3: TGTGCCAGCAGCCAAAGTAACAGATACGAGCAGTACTTC.

This clone came up once. The chain has TRBV10-3 and TRBJ2-7; 7 nucleotides align to TRBD2. Trimming took 4 bases from V and 4 from J; bases not matched to a gene: 10. The CDR3 spans 15 residues. Looked up from germline, CDR1 is ENHRY and CDR2 is SYGVKD. The CDR3 sequence: CAISALGEGGYEQYF. In nucleotides, the CDR3 is TGTGCCATCAGTGCTTTAGGGGAGGGCGGATACGAGCAGTACTTC.

The J gene is TRBJ1-2, the V gene TRBV27, with a possible D match to TRBD1 (5 bases). With 5 bases removed from V and 3 bases from J, the gap between germline ends came to 13 bases. The CDR3 contains 14 residues. Germline V gives CDR1 MNHEY, CDR2 SMNVEV (reference sequence). In DNA form, the CDR3 reads TGTGCCAGCAGTACCGCGGGGGTGGACTATGGCTACACCTTC. Encoded protein: CASSTAGVDYGYTF.

V usage is TRBV7-9 and J usage is TRBJ2-1; TRBD2 agrees at 9 bases. Germline CDR1 SEHNR, CDR2 FQNEAQ (reference sequence). After removal of 6 bases from V and 9 bases from J, the junction contained 9 bases not matched to a gene. The CDR3 contains 14 residues. CDR3 amino acids: CASSPGTSFREQFF. CDR3 bases: TGTGCCAGCAGTCCCGGGACTAGCTTTCGTGAGCAGTTCTTC.

V and J are TRBV6-4 and TRBJ2-1; D tentatively fits TRBD1 or TRBD2 (6 bases each). The CDR3 consists of 14 residues. CDR1 and CDR2 from the germline V gene are MRHNA and SNTAGT. Trimming cost V 2 bases and J 5 bases, with 10 bases left between them. The CDR3 DNA follows: TGTGCCAGCAGTGACGATGGGGGGCACAATGAGCAGTTCTTC. Amino acid sequence: CASSDDGGHNEQFF.

This chain uses TRBV5-4 with TRBJ2-7; 12 bases fit TRBD2. J gave up 1 base and V 5 bases, and 4 bases lay outside the gene matches. From germline, CDR1 is SGHNT and CDR2 YYREEE (reference sequence). The CDR3 is made up of 15 amino acids. DNA of the CDR3: TGTGCCAGCAGATCCGGGACTAGCGGGTCCTACGAGCAGTACTTC. This gives the protein CASRSGTSGSYEQYF. The variable domain in full, completed from reference TRBV5-4 and TRBJ2-7, reads ETGVTQSPTHLIKTRGQQVTLRCSSQSGHNTVSWYQQALGQGPQFIFQYYREEENGRGNFPPRFSGLQFPNYSSELNVNALELDDSALYLCASRSGTSGSYEQYFGPGTRLTVT.

The J gene is TRBJ1-2, the V gene TRBV7-8; 11 positions match TRBD1. The junction had 6 bases not matched to a gene; V was cut back by 5 bases and J by 4 bases. The CDR3 consists of 15 residues. The germline gives CDR1 SGHVS, CDR2 FQNEAQ. CDR3 DNA: TGTGCCAGCAGCCCCTGGACAGGGGGCGGCTATGGCTACACCTTC. Translated: CASSPWTGGGYGYTF.

The chain's CDR3 is CAIGQDTQETQYF. CDR3 coding DNA: TGTGCCATCGGACAGGATACCCAAGAGACCCAGTACTTC. V gene TRBV10-3 combines with J gene TRBJ2-5; 7 bases are shared with TRBD1. This CDR3 has 13 residues. Germline V gene data show CDR1 as ENHRY and CDR2 as SYGVKD. The V segment lost 8 bases and the J segment 1 base; nucleotides outside the gene matches: 4.

The J gene is TRBJ2-7, the V gene TRBV28; no definite D call. Trimming cost V 7 bases and J 0 bases, with 4 bases left between them. The CDR3 spans 11 residues. The germline V gene has CDR1 MDHEN and CDR2 SYDVKM. The CDR3 coding sequence is TGTGCCAGCACCAGCTCCTACGAGCAGTACTTC. Protein product: CASTSSYEQYF.

This rearrangement joins TRBV11-2 to TRBJ2-2, with D uncertain. The CDR3 consists of 14 residues. In germline, CDR1 is SGHAT, CDR2 FQNNGV. V was clipped by 5 bases and J by 7 bases, with 14 bases between them. In nucleotides, the CDR3 is TGTGCCAGCAGCCAATTCCTCTCCCGCGGGGAGCTGTTTTTT. Its translation: CASSQFLSRGELFF.

Only one count was recorded for this clone. The chain has TRBV9 and TRBJ1-3; TRBD1 matches at 7 bases. CDR1 is SGDLS and CDR2 is YYNGEE in the germline V gene. The CDR3 is made up of 15 amino acids. V shed 0 bases, J shed 3 bases, and the junction held 3 bases outside the gene matches. DNA of the CDR3: TGTGCCAGCAGCGTAGCAGGGACAGTTGGAAACACCATATATTTT. It specifies CASSVAGTVGNTIYF.

This clone was counted a single time. V and J are TRBV30 and TRBJ2-7, with no clear D. Germline V gene lookup returns CDR1 GTSNPN and CDR2 SVGIG (reference sequence). V was shortened by 5 bases and J by 5 bases, with 7 bases between the two germline ends. This CDR3 comprises 10 residues. DNA for the CDR3: TGTGCCTGGCTCGGCGACGAGCAGTACTTC. It specifies CAWLGDEQYF.